This section outlines one T cell receptor beta chain sequence together with its context. Its antigen is not identified. This sample was taken from a study of OX40 agonist ivuxolimab in advanced cancers. Study-wide context: The dose-escalation cohort was approximately 85% male, with a mean age of around 60 years, ranging about 23 to 90.

Sequencing used immunoSEQ multiplex PCR; TCRdb keeps in-frame clones, though not all of them. Of around 62,000 clones listed, 86% are singletons. General study points: Clones of CD4+ and CD8+ blood T cells grew by week 6 at doses of 0.1 to 3.0 mg/kg. Fewer expanded clones were found on average in CD4+ than in CD8+ T cells.

In germline, CDR1 is GTSNPN, CDR2 SVGIG (reference sequence). The length of the CDR3 is 11 residues. Between the trimmed V and J ends, which lost 1 base and 4 bases, there was a span of 5 bases. The source of this sequence is an adult with an advanced solid tumor such as melanoma, head and neck, liver or kidney cancer. Sequences were derived from CD4+ or CD8+ T cells sorted from blood, sampled in a trial of the OX40 agonist ivuxolimab. This rearrangement joins TRBV30 to TRBJ2-7; D is perhaps TRBD2 (5 bases). The CDR3 protein is CAWSAGYEQYF. Written as DNA, the CDR3 is TGTGCCTGGAGTGCGGGGTACGAGCAGTACTTC.